The 7 T cell receptor beta chains reported below all come from one sample, sequenced in a study of blood T cell repertoires in COVID-19. TCRdb keeps only in-frame clones here, not all; method: immunoSEQ multiplex PCR. The data hold about 200,000 clones, with approximately 92% observed a single time. Sequenced input: peripheral blood. These TCRs come from a man in his fifties with acute or convalescent COVID-19.

CDR3 DNA sequence: TGTGCCAGCAGCCAAACAACTAGCGGGGGGGCCTTTGGGGCAGATACGCAGTATTTT. Translated, it gives CASSQTTSGGAFGADTQYF. The chain has TRBV4-2 and TRBJ2-3; 13 positions agree with TRBD2. Germline V gives CDR1 LGHNA, CDR2 YNFKEQ. Trimming removed 2 bases from V and 4 bases from J; junction bases left unmatched: 12. The CDR3 sequence is 19 residues long.

The CDR3 region is CASSSRDSGYTF. The CDR3 coding sequence is TGTGCCAGCAGCTCCAGGGACTCTGGCTACACCTTC. V and J are TRBV11-1 and TRBJ1-2; D might be TRBD1 (5 bases). Trimming took off 4 bases at V and 7 bases at J, with 10 bases between the two ends. CDR1 and CDR2 from the germline V gene are SGHAT and FQDESV (reference sequence). The CDR3 contains 12 residues. Full variable domain (missing parts from reference TRBV11-1 and TRBJ1-2): EAEVAQSPRYKITEKSQAVAFWCDPISGHATLYWYRQILGQGPELLVQFQDESVVDDSQLPKDRFSAERLKGVDSTLKIQPAELGDSAMYLCASSSRDSGYTFGSGTRLTVV.

Relative to its sample, this clone is medium-sized. The chain joins TRBV5-4 to TRBJ2-2, with D possibly being TRBD1 (6 bases). Between the trimmed V and J ends, which lost 0 bases and 5 bases, there was a span of 8 bases. This CDR3 has 14 residues. The germline CDR1 and CDR2 sequences are SGHNT and YYREEE (reference sequence). CDR3 sequence (DNA): TGTGCCAGCAGCTTGGACAGGGCGACCGGGGAGCTGTTTTTT. Its protein is CASSLDRATGELFF.

This clone was seen only once. Other DNA sequences in the same sample also yield this CDR3. This sequence joins TRBV19 and TRBJ1-2, with D possibly TRBD1 on 5 matching bases. V lost 4 bases and J lost 0, with 12 bases in between. The germline V gene encodes CDR1 LNHDA and CDR2 SQIVND (reference sequence). The CDR3 totals 15 residues. The CDR3: CASSTSWGANYGYTF. The CDR3, as DNA: TGTGCCAGTAGTACGTCCTGGGGGGCTAACTATGGCTACACCTTC.

The chain recombines TRBV6-1 with TRBJ2-5; a weak D match, TRBD2 (6 bases). CDR3 size: 13 residues. Trimming removed 1 base at V and 5 bases at J, with 8 bases between. CDR1 MNHNS and CDR2 SASEGT come from the germline V gene. The CDR3 here is CASSEVREETQYF. CDR3 nucleotides: TGTGCCAGCAGTGAAGTCCGGGAGGAGACCCAGTACTTC.

This sequence joins TRBV28 and TRBJ1-5; 11 bases are shared with TRBD1. V trimming: 5 bases; J trimming: 6 bases; junction bases outside the gene matches: 3. CDR1 and CDR2 (germline): MDHEN, SYDVKM. The CDR3 is 14 residues long. The CDR3 sequence is CASSGGQGGQPQHF. Here the CDR3 DNA reads TGTGCCAGCAGTGGGGGACAGGGGGGTCAGCCCCAGCATTTT.

In DNA, the CDR3 is TGTGCCAGCAGATGGGACAGGGGCTCCGAGCAGTACTTC. Residues: CASRWDRGSEQYF. V and J are TRBV5-8 and TRBJ2-7; 10 nucleotides agree with TRBD1. Germline V CDR1 and CDR2: SGHTS, YDEGEE. V was clipped by 5 bases and J by 6 bases; unmatched bases: 5. The CDR3 covers 13 residues.